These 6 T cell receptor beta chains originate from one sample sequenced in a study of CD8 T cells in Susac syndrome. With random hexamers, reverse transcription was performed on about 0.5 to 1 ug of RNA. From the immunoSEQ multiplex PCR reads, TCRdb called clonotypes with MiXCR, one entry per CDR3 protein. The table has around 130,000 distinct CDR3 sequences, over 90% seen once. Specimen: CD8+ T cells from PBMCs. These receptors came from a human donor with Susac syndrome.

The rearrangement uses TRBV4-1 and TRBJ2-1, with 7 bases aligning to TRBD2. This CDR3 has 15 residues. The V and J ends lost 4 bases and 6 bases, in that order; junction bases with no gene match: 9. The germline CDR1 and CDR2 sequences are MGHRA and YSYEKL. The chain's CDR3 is CASSLNTRGVNEQFF. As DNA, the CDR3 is TGCGCCAGCAGCCTAAATACCCGGGGGGTCAATGAGCAGTTCTTC.

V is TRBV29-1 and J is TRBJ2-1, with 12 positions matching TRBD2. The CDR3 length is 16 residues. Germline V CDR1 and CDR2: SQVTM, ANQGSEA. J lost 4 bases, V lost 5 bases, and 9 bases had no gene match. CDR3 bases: TGCAGCGTTTCCCCCAGACTAGCGGGGGAATACAATGAGCAGTTCTTC. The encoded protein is CSVSPRLAGEYNEQFF.

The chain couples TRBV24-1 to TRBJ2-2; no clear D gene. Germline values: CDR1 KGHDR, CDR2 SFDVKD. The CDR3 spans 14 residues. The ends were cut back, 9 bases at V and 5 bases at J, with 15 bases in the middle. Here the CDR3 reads CATPVPDWTGELFF. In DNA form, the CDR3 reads TGTGCCACCCCCGTACCGGATTGGACCGGGGAGCTGTTTTTT.

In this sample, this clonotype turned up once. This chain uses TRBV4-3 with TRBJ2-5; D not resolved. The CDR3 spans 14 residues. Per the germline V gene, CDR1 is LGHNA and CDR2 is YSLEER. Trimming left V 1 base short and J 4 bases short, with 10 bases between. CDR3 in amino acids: CASSQVGYGETQYF. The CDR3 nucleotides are TGCGCCAGCAGCCAAGTCGGGTATGGAGAGACCCAGTACTTC.

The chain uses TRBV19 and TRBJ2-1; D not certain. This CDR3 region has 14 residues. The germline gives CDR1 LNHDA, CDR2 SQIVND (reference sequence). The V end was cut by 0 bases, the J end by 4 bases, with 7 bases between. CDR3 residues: CASSIDLEYNEQFF. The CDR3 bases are TGTGCCAGTAGTATAGATCTCGAATACAATGAGCAGTTCTTC.

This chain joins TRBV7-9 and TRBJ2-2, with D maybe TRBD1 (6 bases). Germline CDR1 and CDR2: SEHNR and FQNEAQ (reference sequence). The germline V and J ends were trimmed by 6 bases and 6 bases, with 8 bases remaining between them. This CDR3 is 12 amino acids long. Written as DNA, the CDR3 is TGTGCCAGCAGTTCAGGGGCCGGGGAGCTGTTTTTT. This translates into CASSSGAGELFF.